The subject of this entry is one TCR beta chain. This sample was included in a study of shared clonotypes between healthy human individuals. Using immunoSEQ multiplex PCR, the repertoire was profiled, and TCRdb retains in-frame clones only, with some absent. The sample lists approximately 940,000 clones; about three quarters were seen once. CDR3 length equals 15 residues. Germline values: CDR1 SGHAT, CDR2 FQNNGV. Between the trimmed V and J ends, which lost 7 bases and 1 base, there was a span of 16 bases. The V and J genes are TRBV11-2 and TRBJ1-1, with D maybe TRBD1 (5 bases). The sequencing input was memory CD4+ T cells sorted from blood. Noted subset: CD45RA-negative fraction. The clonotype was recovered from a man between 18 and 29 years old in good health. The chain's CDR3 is CASTRDSAWNTEAFF. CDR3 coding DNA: TGTGCCAGCACCCGGGACTCAGCTTGGAACACTGAAGCTTTCTTT. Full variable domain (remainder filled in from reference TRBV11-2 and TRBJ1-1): EAGVAQSPRYKIIEKRQSVAFWCNPISGHATLYWYQQILGQGPKLLIQFQNNGVVDDSQLPKDRFSAERLKGVDSTLKIQPAKLEDSAVYLCASTRDSAWNTEAFFGQGTRLTVV.